This passage covers 2 T cell receptor beta chains from one sample sequenced in a study of blood T cell repertoires in COVID-19. Some clones are missing from TCRdb's copy, which holds only in-frame ones; the method was immunoSEQ multiplex PCR. The sample consists of about 300,000 clones, 70% to 90% of them appearing once. The sample consisted of PBMCs or T cells enriched from blood (not recorded which). Every receptor here comes from a man aged 25 to 40 who had recovered from COVID-19.

V and J are TRBV9 and TRBJ1-2; 8 bases align to TRBD1. The CDR3 is 13 amino acids. The J segment lost 4 bases and the V segment lost 3 bases, leaving 2 bases of the junction unmatched. The germline V gene encodes CDR1 SGDLS and CDR2 YYNGEE. CDR3 amino acids: CASSEGQGYGYTF. CDR3 sequence (DNA): TGTGCCAGCAGCGAAGGACAGGGCTATGGCTACACCTTC.

This chain links TRBV19 with TRBJ1-5; TRBD1 matches 9 bases. CDR3 length equals 15 residues. Germline V lookup: CDR1 LNHDA, CDR2 SQIVND (reference sequence). V lost 5 bases to trimming and J lost 4 bases; unmatched junction nucleotides: 6. The CDR3 loop reads CASSWDREGNQPQHF. The CDR3 DNA is TGTGCCAGTAGTTGGGACAGGGAGGGGAATCAGCCCCAGCATTTT.